A selection of T cell receptor beta chains follows, all from one sample in a study of chemoradiotherapy in HPV16-positive cancers. Measured with immunoSEQ multiplex PCR; TCRdb has only the in-frame clones, and not every one. This sample has approximately 9,600 clones, with around 80% found just once. Sequenced here: tumor tissue, sampled from a patient who underwent chemoradiotherapy. These receptors originate from a human donor with HPV-associated anogenital cancer. CDR3s include the opening cysteine and the closing phenylalanine or tryptophan. The order of the fields is CDR3 DNA, CDR3 protein, D gene, J gene, clone size, V gene. D genes are given only for firm matches. Some rows mark clone size as missing; the rest say once, few, many or name a class of expanded clone.

cdr3_nt: TGTGCCTGGAGTGTACTCCGCTCGGGGGCCGGAAACACCATATATTTT
cdr3_aa: CAWSVLRSGAGNTIYF
d_call: -
j_call: TRBJ1-3
clone_size: -
v_call: TRBV30

cdr3_nt: TGTGCCAGCAGCTTGGCAGGGCGGAACACCATATATTTT
cdr3_aa: CASSLAGRNTIYF
d_call: -
j_call: TRBJ1-3
clone_size: -
v_call: TRBV5-4

cdr3_nt: TGCGCCAGCAGCCCGTTGGGGGGAACCGGGGAGCTGTTTTTT
cdr3_aa: CASSPLGGTGELFF
d_call: -
j_call: TRBJ2-2
clone_size: -
v_call: TRBV5-1

cdr3_nt: TGTGCCAGCAGCTTGATTCTAGCGGGGGTTGGCAATGAGCAGTTCTTC
cdr3_aa: CASSLILAGVGNEQFF
d_call: TRBD2
j_call: TRBJ2-1
clone_size: -
v_call: TRBV7-3

cdr3_nt: TGCGCCAGCAGTCAAATCCACGGATACACTAAAAACACTGAAGCTTTCTTT
cdr3_aa: CASSQIHGYTKNTEAFF
d_call: -
j_call: TRBJ1-1
clone_size: -
v_call: TRBV23-1

cdr3_nt: TGCGCCAGCAGCCAAGCCAGGGGACTGATCACTGAAGCTTTCTTT
cdr3_aa: CASSQARGLITEAFF
d_call: -
j_call: TRBJ1-1
clone_size: few
v_call: TRBV4-1

cdr3_nt: TGTGCCAGCAGTTACTCGATTGACAGCCTTAACTATGGCTACACCTTC
cdr3_aa: CASSYSIDSLNYGYTF
d_call: -
j_call: TRBJ1-2
clone_size: -
v_call: TRBV6-6

cdr3_nt: TGTGCCAGCAGTGTCTCGGGACAGGGGACCTACAATGAGCAGTTCTTC
cdr3_aa: CASSVSGQGTYNEQFF
d_call: TRBD1
j_call: TRBJ2-1
clone_size: -
v_call: TRBV25-1

cdr3_nt: TGTGCCATCAGACAGGACTATTCTGTGGGGGCGGTCTTC
cdr3_aa: CAIRQDYSVGAVF
d_call: -
j_call: TRBJ2-1
clone_size: -
v_call: TRBV10-3

cdr3_nt: TGTGCCAGCAGCACCAGGGGGTTCAATCAGCCCCAGCATTTT
cdr3_aa: CASSTRGFNQPQHF
d_call: TRBD1
j_call: TRBJ1-5
clone_size: -
v_call: TRBV5-6

cdr3_nt: TGTGCCAGCAGTTGGGGGGGCGGGGGACTCTCTGGAAACACCATATATTTT
cdr3_aa: CASSWGGGGLSGNTIYF
d_call: -
j_call: TRBJ1-3
clone_size: -
v_call: TRBV5-4

cdr3_nt: TGTGCCAGCTCACCCACCGGGACAGGGTCCTATAATTCACCCCTCCACTTT
cdr3_aa: CASSPTGTGSYNSPLHF
d_call: TRBD1
j_call: TRBJ1-6
clone_size: once
v_call: TRBV18

cdr3_nt: TGCAGCGTTGGGGCGCTCGGGTATGGCTACACCTTC
cdr3_aa: CSVGALGYGYTF
d_call: -
j_call: TRBJ1-2
clone_size: -
v_call: TRBV29-1

cdr3_nt: TGTGCCAGCTCACCACAGAGGGGCAATAATGAAAAACTGTTTTTT
cdr3_aa: CASSPQRGNNEKLFF
d_call: -
j_call: TRBJ1-4
clone_size: few
v_call: TRBV18

cdr3_nt: TGTGCCAGCTCACCGGGGGCCTACAATGAGCAGTTCTTC
cdr3_aa: CASSPGAYNEQFF
d_call: -
j_call: TRBJ2-1
clone_size: -
v_call: TRBV18

cdr3_nt: TGCGCCAGCAGCTTGGCGGGGAGCTCCTACAATGAGCAGTTCTTC
cdr3_aa: CASSLAGSSYNEQFF
d_call: -
j_call: TRBJ2-1
clone_size: -
v_call: TRBV5-1

cdr3_nt: TGTGCCAGCAGCTTCCATGCGAACACTGAAGCTTTCTTT
cdr3_aa: CASSFHANTEAFF
d_call: -
j_call: TRBJ1-1
clone_size: -
v_call: TRBV5-5

cdr3_nt: TGTGCCAGCAGTGAAGCTCCGAACACTGAAGCTTTCTTT
cdr3_aa: CASSEAPNTEAFF
d_call: -
j_call: TRBJ1-1
clone_size: -
v_call: TRBV2

cdr3_nt: TGTGCCAGCAGCGCGGGACAGGATTCCTACGAGCAGTACTTC
cdr3_aa: CASSAGQDSYEQYF
d_call: TRBD1
j_call: TRBJ2-7
clone_size: -
v_call: TRBV9

cdr3_nt: TGTGCCAGCACGACCGGGACAGGGGATGACGGGGAGCTGTTTTTT
cdr3_aa: CASTTGTGDDGELFF
d_call: TRBD1
j_call: TRBJ2-2
clone_size: -
v_call: TRBV27

cdr3_nt: TGTGCCAGCAGCACAGGGGGGCAGACCCAGTACTTC
cdr3_aa: CASSTGGQTQYF
d_call: TRBD1
j_call: TRBJ2-5
clone_size: -
v_call: TRBV6-5

cdr3_nt: TGTGCCAGCAGCTTGGATACTGCTAATCAGCCCCAGCATTTT
cdr3_aa: CASSLDTANQPQHF
d_call: -
j_call: TRBJ1-5
clone_size: once
v_call: TRBV5-5

cdr3_nt: TGCAGCGTTGCTTTTGGGGATGGCTACACCTTC
cdr3_aa: CSVAFGDGYTF
d_call: -
j_call: TRBJ1-2
clone_size: few
v_call: TRBV29-1

cdr3_nt: TGTGCCAGCTCACCACCGACGGCTGAAGCTTTCTTT
cdr3_aa: CASSPPTAEAFF
d_call: -
j_call: TRBJ1-1
clone_size: once
v_call: TRBV18

cdr3_nt: TGTGCCACCAGCAGGGATGGAGCCGGGTTCCAAGAGACCCAGTACTTC
cdr3_aa: CATSRDGAGFQETQYF
d_call: -
j_call: TRBJ2-5
clone_size: few
v_call: TRBV15

cdr3_nt: TGTGCCAGCAGCTTGGCCTGGACTAGCGGGGGCTCCGGGTACAATGAGCAGTTCTTC
cdr3_aa: CASSLAWTSGGSGYNEQFF
d_call: TRBD2
j_call: TRBJ2-1
clone_size: -
v_call: TRBV5-6

cdr3_nt: TGTGCCAGCAGCGCAGCGGGGGGGCGTTTAGATACGCAGTATTTT
cdr3_aa: CASSAAGGRLDTQYF
d_call: TRBD2
j_call: TRBJ2-3
clone_size: -
v_call: TRBV6-5

cdr3_nt: TGTGCCAGCAGCCCACCTGATGCTCAGGGACAGTCCCTTTGGGACACTGAAGCTTTCTTT
cdr3_aa: CASSPPDAQGQSLWDTEAFF
d_call: TRBD1
j_call: TRBJ1-1
clone_size: -
v_call: TRBV9

cdr3_nt: TGCGCCAGCAGCCCGGATCCACAGGGGAACACTGAAGCTTTCTTT
cdr3_aa: CASSPDPQGNTEAFF
d_call: -
j_call: TRBJ1-1
clone_size: -
v_call: TRBV5-1

cdr3_nt: TGTGCCAGTAGTAGAGTCACAGGGTTCAATCAGCCCCAGCATTTT
cdr3_aa: CASSRVTGFNQPQHF
d_call: -
j_call: TRBJ1-5
clone_size: -
v_call: TRBV19

cdr3_nt: TGTGCCAGCTCACCATCAGGGTTTGAAGCTTTCTTT
cdr3_aa: CASSPSGFEAFF
d_call: -
j_call: TRBJ1-1
clone_size: medium-sized
v_call: TRBV18

cdr3_nt: TGTGCCAGCAGCCAAGAATCGGGGGGTGGCTACACCTTC
cdr3_aa: CASSQESGGGYTF
d_call: -
j_call: TRBJ1-2
clone_size: -
v_call: TRBV4-2

cdr3_nt: TGTGCCAGCAGTGTTCTAGGGTGGAATGAGCAGTTCTTC
cdr3_aa: CASSVLGWNEQFF
d_call: -
j_call: TRBJ2-1
clone_size: -
v_call: TRBV6-1

cdr3_nt: TGTGCCATCCGGGACAGGGACTACGAGCAGTACTTC
cdr3_aa: CAIRDRDYEQYF
d_call: TRBD1
j_call: TRBJ2-7
clone_size: -
v_call: TRBV10-3

cdr3_nt: TGTGCCAGCAGCTTAGCCGGACAGGGGGTGTCCTATGGCTACACCTTC
cdr3_aa: CASSLAGQGVSYGYTF
d_call: TRBD1
j_call: TRBJ1-2
clone_size: few
v_call: TRBV7-9

cdr3_nt: TGCGCCAGCAGCTTGGCCGGGGGCGCGGAGACCGGGGAGCTGTTTTTT
cdr3_aa: CASSLAGGAETGELFF
d_call: -
j_call: TRBJ2-2
clone_size: few
v_call: TRBV5-1

cdr3_nt: TGTGCCAGCAGCATCCGAGGGGTGGGCAATCAGCCCCAGCATTTT
cdr3_aa: CASSIRGVGNQPQHF
d_call: -
j_call: TRBJ1-5
clone_size: -
v_call: TRBV5-6

cdr3_nt: TGTGCCATCAGTGAGGTCGCTGGGACCCCGAATGAGCAGTTCTTC
cdr3_aa: CAISEVAGTPNEQFF
d_call: -
j_call: TRBJ2-1
clone_size: -
v_call: TRBV10-3

cdr3_nt: TGCGCCAGCAGCCCCCACGGTGACTCTGGGGCCAACGTCCTGACTTTC
cdr3_aa: CASSPHGDSGANVLTF
d_call: -
j_call: TRBJ2-6
clone_size: -
v_call: TRBV5-1

cdr3_nt: TGTGCCAGCGGCATATCGGGGGATCTTCCTAGCACAGATACGCAGTATTTT
cdr3_aa: CASGISGDLPSTDTQYF
d_call: -
j_call: TRBJ2-3
clone_size: -
v_call: TRBV5-4

cdr3_nt: TGTGCCAGTAGTACTTATCCGGGACAGGGGACGAAGTGGCCTGAAGCTTTCTTT
cdr3_aa: CASSTYPGQGTKWPEAFF
d_call: TRBD1
j_call: TRBJ1-1
clone_size: -
v_call: TRBV19

cdr3_nt: TGTGCCAGCTCACAGGACAATGAGCAGTTCTTC
cdr3_aa: CASSQDNEQFF
d_call: -
j_call: TRBJ2-1
clone_size: -
v_call: TRBV18

cdr3_nt: TGTGCCAGCAGCTTGATGAAGGGACAGGGGGTCACCGGGGAGCTGTTTTTT
cdr3_aa: CASSLMKGQGVTGELFF
d_call: TRBD1
j_call: TRBJ2-2
clone_size: -
v_call: TRBV5-5

cdr3_nt: TGTGCCAGCAGGGGTAGGGACTCTGGGGCCAACGTCCTGACTTTC
cdr3_aa: CASRGRDSGANVLTF
d_call: -
j_call: TRBJ2-6
clone_size: -
v_call: TRBV6-6

cdr3_nt: TGTGCCTGGAACCTCGGAAGGGGGGATCAGCCCCAGCATTTT
cdr3_aa: CAWNLGRGDQPQHF
d_call: -
j_call: TRBJ1-5
clone_size: -
v_call: TRBV30

cdr3_nt: TGTGCCAGCCGGACAGGGAGTCAGCCCCAGCATTTT
cdr3_aa: CASRTGSQPQHF
d_call: TRBD1
j_call: TRBJ1-5
clone_size: few
v_call: TRBV28

cdr3_nt: TGTGCCAGCAGCATGCTGGACGGGGATCAGCCCCAGCATTTT
cdr3_aa: CASSMLDGDQPQHF
d_call: -
j_call: TRBJ1-5
clone_size: -
v_call: TRBV7-9

cdr3_nt: TGTGCCAGCAGCCAAGACTCGGCAGGGGGTTCCCAAGAGACCCAGTACTTC
cdr3_aa: CASSQDSAGGSQETQYF
d_call: TRBD1
j_call: TRBJ2-5
clone_size: -
v_call: TRBV14

cdr3_nt: TGTGCCAGCAGCCAATCGGACACCGGGGAGCTGTTTTTT
cdr3_aa: CASSQSDTGELFF
d_call: -
j_call: TRBJ2-2
clone_size: -
v_call: TRBV16

cdr3_nt: TGTGCCAGCAGTTCAGGGGGGAATTCACCCCTCCACTTT
cdr3_aa: CASSSGGNSPLHF
d_call: TRBD1
j_call: TRBJ1-6
clone_size: -
v_call: TRBV28

cdr3_nt: TGTGCCAGCACCAAGGACAGGGCGGGCGGGGAGCTGTTTTTT
cdr3_aa: CASTKDRAGGELFF
d_call: TRBD1
j_call: TRBJ2-2
clone_size: -
v_call: TRBV11-2